Presented here are 31 T cell receptor beta chains from one specimen sequenced in a study of cytomegalovirus exposure and HLA in healthy donors. The PCR used 60 Vbeta and 13 Jbeta primers. Only in-frame clones appear in the TCRdb table, and some are missing; sequencing was by immunoSEQ multiplex PCR. The sample consists of 25,000 to 35,000 clones, around 40% of them appearing once. Sequenced material: PBMCs. Every receptor here comes from a woman aged 45-65 years in good health and CMV-seronegative.

CDR3 DNA: TGCGCCAGCAGCTTGGCGGCGCGGGAAAGCACAGATACGCAGTATTTT. Its translation is CASSLAARESTDTQYF. V is TRBV5-1 and J is TRBJ2-3; D perhaps matches TRBD2 (6 bases). V was clipped by 0 bases and J by 0 bases, with 11 bases between them. The CDR3 contains 16 residues. Germline CDR1 and CDR2: SGHRS and YFSETQ.

The chain is built from TRBV27 and TRBJ2-3; 9 positions agree with TRBD2. Germline-derived CDR1 and CDR2 are MNHEY and SMNVEV (reference sequence). The CDR3 runs to 17 residues. J lost 7 bases, V lost 6 bases, and 17 bases had no gene match. CDR3 protein: CASSPYGGGTSPYTQYF. The CDR3 nucleotides are TGTGCCAGCAGCCCTTATGGGGGTGGGACTAGCCCTTATACGCAGTATTTT.

For the CDR3, the DNA is TGTGCCAGCAGTGAACAGGGAGGGGCTGAAGCTTTCTTT. Translated: CASSEQGGAEAFF. This sequence joins TRBV6-4 and TRBJ1-1, with D possibly matching TRBD1 (6 bases). CDR1 and CDR2 from the germline V gene are MRHNA and SNTAGT. Trimming pared 3 bases from V and 6 bases from J, leaving 11 bases between. The CDR3 is 13 amino acids.

The chain joins TRBV2 to TRBJ2-3; 10 bases fit TRBD2. Per germline, CDR1 SNHLY and CDR2 FYNNEI. The CDR3 sequence is 14 residues long. V trimming: 7 bases; J trimming: 2 bases; junction bases outside the gene matches: 3. CDR3: CASTLAGATDTQYF. The CDR3 DNA follows: TGTGCCAGCACCCTAGCGGGGGCCACAGATACGCAGTATTTT.

V usage is TRBV2 and J usage is TRBJ2-3, with TRBD2 matching 14 bases. V trimming: 7 bases; J trimming: 2 bases; junction bases outside the gene matches: 11. The CDR3 totals 18 residues. Per the germline V gene, CDR1 is SNHLY and CDR2 is FYNNEI. CDR3: CASNFRTSGGSSTDTQYF. CDR3 DNA: TGTGCCAGCAACTTCCGGACTAGCGGGGGGTCCTCCACAGATACGCAGTATTTT.

In its sample, this clone was seen a few times. This chain links TRBV27 with TRBJ1-5; tentatively, D is TRBD1 (6 bases). The germline CDR1 and CDR2 sequences are MNHEY and SMNVEV (reference sequence). This CDR3 spans 16 amino acids. The V and J ends lost 5 bases and 6 bases respectively, with 20 bases between them. The CDR3 reads CASSLRRQGKAQPQHF. The CDR3 DNA reads as TGTGCCAGCAGTCTGAGAAGGCAGGGGAAGGCTCAGCCCCAGCATTTT.

The genes are TRBV2 and TRBJ2-1, with no clear D. Trimming removed 1 base at V and 8 bases at J, with 6 bases between. From germline, CDR1 is SNHLY and CDR2 FYNNEI. The CDR3 covers 12 residues. CDR3 in amino acids: CASSEEEYEQFF. The CDR3 bases are TGTGCCAGCAGTGAAGAGGAGTATGAGCAGTTCTTC.

This rearrangement joins TRBV7-6 to TRBJ2-2, with 7 bases fitting TRBD2. Unmatched junction bases numbered 4, after V lost 2 bases and J lost 1 base. The length of the CDR3 is 16 residues. Germline V lookup: CDR1 SGHVS, CDR2 FNYEAQ. CDR3 region: CASSLQSSGNTGELFF. The CDR3 DNA reads TGTGCCAGCAGCTTACAGTCTAGCGGGAACACCGGGGAGCTGTTTTTT.

As regards this clone: The junction does not match germline at one end; this may be a read error. The chain couples TRBV19 to TRBJ2-1, with D possibly TRBD2 on 6 matching bases. The CDR3 loop spans 17 amino acids. Per the germline V gene, CDR1 is LNHDA and CDR2 is SQIVND (reference sequence). Here the CDR3 reads CASRIGSGGRSYNEQFF. DNA for the CDR3: TGTGCCAGTAGGATAGGGTCTGGAGGGCGCTCCTACAATGAGCAGTTCTTC.

This sequence joins TRBV7-3 and TRBJ1-1; 7 bases match TRBD1. CDR1 and CDR2 (germline): SGHTA, FQGTGA. The length of the CDR3 is 16 residues. Trimming at V came to 2 bases and at J to 5 bases, leaving 11 bases not matched to a gene. The CDR3 bases are TGTGCCAGCAGCTTATCGACAGGGCCGGTAAGGACTGAAGCTTTCTTT. Translating gives CASSLSTGPVRTEAFF.

This clone was recorded a few times. The chain has TRBV7-6 and TRBJ1-5, with a possible D match to TRBD1 (6 bases). The germline V and J ends were trimmed by 1 base and 5 bases, with 6 bases remaining between them. The CDR3 is 13 amino acids. CDR1 SGHVS and CDR2 FNYEAQ come from the germline V gene. This CDR3 is CASSLDRDQPQHF. Here the CDR3 DNA reads TGTGCCAGCAGCTTAGACAGGGATCAGCCCCAGCATTTT.

This chain joins TRBV5-1 and TRBJ2-7; 8 bases fit TRBD1. With V trimmed by 5 bases and J by 3 bases, 4 bases remained unmatched. This CDR3 spans 13 amino acids. Germline lookup yields CDR1 SGHRS and CDR2 YFSETQ. DNA for the CDR3: TGCGCCAGCAGTCCGGGACAGGTCTACGAGCAGTACTTC. Translating gives CASSPGQVYEQYF.

The genes are TRBV5-1 and TRBJ1-1; tentative D call: TRBD1 (5 bases). With 7 bases removed from V and 2 bases from J, the gap between germline ends came to 18 bases. This CDR3 is built from 15 residues. Germline-derived CDR1 and CDR2 are SGHRS and YFSETQ. This CDR3 reads CASGAVGGKNTEAFF. CDR3 coding DNA: TGCGCCAGCGGGGCAGTCGGGGGAAAAAACACTGAAGCTTTCTTT. The whole variable domain, remainder taken from reference TRBV5-1 and TRBJ1-1, is KAGVTQTPRYLIKTRGQQVTLSCSPISGHRSVSWYQQTPGQGLQFLFEYFSETQRNKGNFPGRFSGRQFSNSRSEMNVSTLELGDSALYLCASGAVGGKNTEAFFGQGTRLTVV.

The count of this clone is one. The chain joins TRBV5-1 to TRBJ2-1; D unresolved. V was shortened by 3 bases and J by 5 bases, with 9 bases between the two germline ends. The CDR3 totals 13 residues. CDR1 and CDR2 (germline): SGHRS, YFSETQ. CDR3 DNA: TGCGCCAGCAGCTCCAACAGAAACAATGAGCAGTTCTTC. The encoded protein is CASSSNRNNEQFF.

The rearrangement links TRBV6-1 to TRBJ1-6, with TRBD1 matching over 10 bases. The CDR3 has 15 amino acids. Germline V CDR1 and CDR2: MNHNS, SASEGT. Trimming at V came to 6 bases and at J to 7 bases, leaving 6 bases not matched to a gene. The CDR3 coding sequence is TGTGCCAGCAGAGCATTGACAGGGGGCAATTCACCCCTCCACTTT. Translation: CASRALTGGNSPLHF.

The chain uses TRBV7-3 and TRBJ2-7; D perhaps matches TRBD2 (6 bases). V shed 3 bases and J shed 7 bases, with 13 bases lying between them. CDR3 length: 13 amino acids. Germline CDR1 and CDR2: SGHTA and FQGTGA. The CDR3 spells CASSFSGLGEQYF. For the CDR3, the DNA is TGTGCCAGCAGCTTTAGCGGTTTGGGGGAGCAGTACTTC.

This chain joins TRBV5-1 and TRBJ1-1; 8 bases fit TRBD1. CDR3 length: 14 amino acids. Germline CDR1 reads SGHRS; CDR2 reads YFSETQ. The V gene end was trimmed by 3 bases and the J gene end by 1 base; junction bases not matched to a gene: 2. CDR3: CASSSGTGNTEAFF. The CDR3 DNA sequence: TGCGCCAGCAGCTCCGGGACAGGGAACACTGAAGCTTTCTTT.

The chain links TRBV6-5 to TRBJ1-3; D is undetermined. Deletions cut 0 bases from V and 4 bases from J, with 4 bases between. The germline V gene encodes CDR1 MNHEY and CDR2 SVGAGI. This CDR3 spans 13 amino acids. CDR3 nucleotide sequence: TGTGCCAGCAGTTACTCCTCCGGAAACACCATATATTTT. Translation gives CASSYSSGNTIYF.

The sample holds a few counts of this clone. The chain has TRBV11-2 and TRBJ1-2, with D unresolved. The CDR3 is 12 residues long. The V end lost 5 bases, the J end lost 7 bases, and 11 bases lay between the germline ends. Germline-derived CDR1 and CDR2 are SGHAT and FQNNGV. In DNA form, the CDR3 reads TGTGCCAGCAGCGCCCAACGGGGTGGCTACACCTTC. Amino acids: CASSAQRGGYTF.

V usage is TRBV18 and J usage is TRBJ2-5; 8 bases fit TRBD2. The junction had 9 bases not matched to a gene; V was cut back by 1 base and J by 5 bases. Per germline, CDR1 KGHSH and CDR2 LQKENI. The CDR3 runs 16 residues. CDR3 bases: TGTGCCAGCTCACCACGAACAGCGGGAGATGGGGAGACCCAGTACTTC. Amino acids: CASSPRTAGDGETQYF.

This chain links TRBV2 with TRBJ2-3; 7 bases agree with TRBD1. The CDR3 has 14 residues. The germline CDR1 and CDR2 sequences are SNHLY and FYNNEI. V gave up 2 bases and J gave up 3 bases; unmatched junction bases: 2. CDR3 amino acids: CASSENRGTDTQYF. DNA of the CDR3: TGTGCCAGCAGTGAAAACAGGGGTACAGATACGCAGTATTTT.

As to this clone: Other DNA sequences from this sample encode an identical CDR3 as well. V usage is TRBV5-8 and J usage is TRBJ2-7; D not certain. Germline V gene lookup returns CDR1 SGHTS and CDR2 YDEGEE. The CDR3 has 13 residues. V was clipped by 0 bases and J by 4 bases, with 8 bases between them. The CDR3 DNA sequence: TGTGCCAGCAGCTTGGTCGCGAAGTACGAGCAGTACTTC. It encodes CASSLVAKYEQYF.

J is TRBJ1-2 and V is TRBV6-6; a possible D gene is TRBD1 (5 bases). This CDR3 has 15 amino acids. The V end lost 4 bases, the J end lost 4 bases, and 16 bases lay between the germline ends. Germline lookup yields CDR1 MNHNY and CDR2 SVGAGI (reference sequence). CDR3 sequence (DNA): TGTGCCAGCAGTTCGGCAGGGTCATATTCCTATGGCTACACCTTC. Translated, it gives CASSSAGSYSYGYTF.

A few counts support this clone. The CDR3 is CASSRTSGVGGEQYF. Here the CDR3 DNA reads TGTGCCAGCAGCCGAACTAGCGGGGTTGGTGGCGAGCAGTACTTC. The chain employs TRBV5-4 and TRBJ2-7, with 10 bases matching TRBD2. The CDR3 totals 15 residues. Germline-derived CDR1 and CDR2 are SGHNT and YYREEE (reference sequence). V lost 4 bases to trimming and J lost 6 bases; unmatched junction nucleotides: 10.

This chain connects TRBV7-9 to TRBJ2-7; 7 bases are shared with TRBD1. Germline trimming cut 5 bases from V and 1 base from J; bases unmatched to any gene: 5. Germline CDR1 and CDR2: SEHNR and FQNEAQ (reference sequence). This CDR3 is built from 14 residues. Written as DNA, the CDR3 is TGTGCCAGCAGCGCACGGGACAGATCCTACGAGCAGTACTTC. Its translation: CASSARDRSYEQYF.

This rearrangement joins TRBV7-2 to TRBJ2-2; possibly TRBD2 for D (5 bases). The V end was cut by 4 bases, the J end by 4 bases, with 13 bases between. The CDR3 is 15 residues long. Germline CDR1 is SGHTA and CDR2 is FQGNSA. CDR3 nucleotide sequence: TGTGCCAGCAGCTCCGACGCGGGTTCCACCGGGGAGCTGTTTTTT. Amino acids: CASSSDAGSTGELFF.

The rearrangement links TRBV9 to TRBJ2-7, with TRBD1 matching over 9 bases. Germline CDR1 and CDR2: SGDLS and YYNGEE. This CDR3 comprises 13 residues. Trimming cost V 0 bases and J 11 bases; bases outside gene matches: 6. The chain's CDR3 is CASSVVPQGAKYF. The CDR3 DNA reads TGTGCCAGCAGCGTAGTTCCACAGGGGGCTAAGTACTTC.

The chain is built from TRBV9 and TRBJ1-1; 7 bases fit TRBD1. Germline values: CDR1 SGDLS, CDR2 YYNGEE. This CDR3 region has 15 residues. J lost 2 bases, V lost 6 bases, and 10 bases had no gene match. The CDR3 spells CASTPGDSSNTEAFF. Here the CDR3 DNA reads TGTGCCAGCACCCCAGGGGACAGCTCTAACACTGAAGCTTTCTTT.

This clone was observed a handful of times. The rearrangement links TRBV6-5 to TRBJ1-5; D gene uncertain. CDR1 is MNHEY and CDR2 is SVGAGI in the germline V gene. The CDR3 contains 14 residues. Trimming left V 6 bases short and J 14 bases short, with 23 bases between. The CDR3 spells CASRMGRLQGREHF. CDR3 in DNA: TGTGCCAGCAGAATGGGGAGGCTGCAAGGAAGAGAGCATTTT.

The chain employs TRBV5-6 and TRBJ2-7; 12 positions match TRBD1. The CDR3 loop spans 16 amino acids. Germline-derived CDR1 and CDR2 are SGHDT and YYEEEE. Losses at the gene ends were 4 bases for V and 6 bases for J; bases not matched to a gene: 11. Here the CDR3 DNA reads TGTGCCAGCAGCCTTGGGACAGGGGGCATAGGAGGCGAGCAGTACTTC. Translating gives CASSLGTGGIGGEQYF. The variable domain in full, with the rest retrieved from reference TRBV5-6 and TRBJ2-7, is DAGVTQSPTHLIKTRGQQVTLRCSPKSGHDTVSWYQQALGQGPQFIFQYYEEEERQRGNFPDRFSGHQFPNYSSELNVNALLLGDSALYLCASSLGTGGIGGEQYFGPGTRLTVT.

The chain is built from TRBV28 and TRBJ2-7, with 7 positions matching TRBD2. From germline, CDR1 is MDHEN and CDR2 SYDVKM. Trimming cost V 5 bases and J 12 bases; bases outside gene matches: 13. The CDR3 is 13 amino acids. CDR3 nucleotide sequence: TGTGCCAGCAGTCCAATTAGGGCGGGAGATGGGTACTTC. It codes for CASSPIRAGDGYF. Filled out from reference TRBV28 and TRBJ2-7, the complete variable domain reads DVKVTQSSRYLVKRTGEKVFLECVQDMDHENMFWYRQDPGLGLRLIYFSYDVKMKEKGDIPEGYSVSREKKERFSLILESASTNQTSMYLCASSPIRAGDGYFGPGTRLTVT.